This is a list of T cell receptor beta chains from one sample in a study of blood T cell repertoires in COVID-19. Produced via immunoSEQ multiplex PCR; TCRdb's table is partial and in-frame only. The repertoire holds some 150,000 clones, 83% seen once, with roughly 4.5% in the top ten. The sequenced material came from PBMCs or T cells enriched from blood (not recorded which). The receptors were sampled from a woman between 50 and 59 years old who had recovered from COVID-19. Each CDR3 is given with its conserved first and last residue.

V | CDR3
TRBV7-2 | CASSPPTSGRYNEQFF
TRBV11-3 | CASSLINSIDTEAFF
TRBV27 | CASRGDSTGGAYNEQFF
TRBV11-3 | CASSETSGSETQYF
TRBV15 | CATSREGTGDTPLHF
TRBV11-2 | CASSSDRGETQYF
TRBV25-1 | CASSPSRGLFF
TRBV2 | CASGPGLPEAFF
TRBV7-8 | CASTIAGGRSPLHF
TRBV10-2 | CASRASGGGEQFF
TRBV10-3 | CAISEGPGIAEKLFF
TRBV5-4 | CASSFRTGPLASGNTIYF
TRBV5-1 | CASSSDSTGELFF
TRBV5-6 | CASSTNRAPRGEKLFF
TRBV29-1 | CSVDGLNTEAFF
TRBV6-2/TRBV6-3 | CASSIQGARIGELFF
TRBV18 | CASSPEGTGATEAFF
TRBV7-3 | CASSLVGGESNYGYTF
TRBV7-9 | CASSQGEGAFF
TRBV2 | CASSDSPGTGGSPTYSGANVLTF
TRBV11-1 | CASSFPSGLGGTQYF
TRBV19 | CASRIGVTPLHF
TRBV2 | CASSSTGGPNQPQHF
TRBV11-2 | CASSAAGTGNNEQFF
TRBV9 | CASSVRFTGLVGGYTF
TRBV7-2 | CASSMRGSSGNTIYF
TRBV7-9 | CASSLAPAGLGYTF